One sample yielded the 2 T cell receptor beta chains listed below, sequenced in a study of blood T cell repertoires in COVID-19. Data came from immunoSEQ multiplex PCR; TCRdb stores just in-frame clones and leaves some out. The sample holds 65,000 to 85,000 clones, 85% to 90% seen once. Input material: peripheral blood. All receptors derive from a human donor in a cohort sampled during active COVID-19.

The chain couples TRBV28 to TRBJ2-1; TRBD1 is a possible D gene (5 bases). Germline values: CDR1 MDHEN, CDR2 SYDVKM. The CDR3 length is 13 residues. Trimming stripped 6 bases from V and 1 base from J, with 7 bases between. The CDR3 region is CASRQGSYNEQFF. Written as DNA, the CDR3 is TGTGCCAGCAGGCAGGGTTCCTACAATGAGCAGTTCTTC.

The chain carries TRBV6-5 and TRBJ2-7; the match to TRBD1 covers 9 bases. The CDR3 covers 14 residues. CDR1 is MNHEY, CDR2 SVGAGI, per germline. Trimming cost V 2 bases and J 2 bases; bases outside gene matches: 1. The CDR3 loop is CASSYGQGTYEQYF. CDR3 nucleotide sequence: TGTGCCAGCAGTTACGGACAGGGGACCTACGAGCAGTACTTC.